The 15 T cell receptor beta chains below were found in one sample sequenced in a study of siplizumab effects on memory and regulatory T cells. Some clones are missing from TCRdb's copy, which holds only in-frame ones; the method was immunoSEQ multiplex PCR. The sample holds approximately 100,000 clones, about 93% seen once. The sample was non-Treg CD4+ T cells sorted from blood. The receptors originated from a human donor in good health.

The chain employs TRBV4-1 and TRBJ1-1; D is perhaps TRBD1 (5 bases). Germline assignment: CDR1 MGHRA and CDR2 YSYEKL. The CDR3 extends over 17 amino acids. V was clipped by 3 bases and J by 2 bases, with 19 bases between them. The CDR3 sequence is CASSHPLRGGGNTEAFF. The CDR3 nucleotides are TGCGCCAGCAGCCATCCCCTGAGAGGCGGGGGTAACACTGAAGCTTTCTTT.

The CDR3 sequence: CASSVGLAGLYEQYF. CDR3 nucleotides: TGTGCCAGCAGCGTAGGACTAGCGGGGCTCTACGAGCAGTACTTC. The V gene is TRBV9, the J gene TRBJ2-7, with 11 bases lining up with TRBD2. V dropped 0 bases and J dropped 3; count of bases not matched to a gene: 2. This CDR3 comprises 15 residues. Germline V gene lookup returns CDR1 SGDLS and CDR2 YYNGEE.

The chain is built from TRBV30 and TRBJ1-1, with 8 bases aligning to TRBD1. The CDR3 runs to 14 residues. Germline assignment: CDR1 GTSNPN and CDR2 SVGIG (reference sequence). V gave up 2 bases and J gave up 4 bases; unmatched junction bases: 6. The CDR3 sequence is CAWSPIDRGTEAFF. The CDR3, as DNA: TGTGCCTGGAGTCCAATCGACAGGGGCACTGAAGCTTTCTTT.

J is TRBJ2-5 and V is TRBV19, with D unresolved. V shed 4 bases and J shed 5 bases, with 17 bases lying between them. CDR3 length equals 15 residues. Germline assignment: CDR1 LNHDA and CDR2 SQIVND (reference sequence). CDR3 nucleotides: TGTGCCAGTAGTACCAGTCTTGGTGCCGGGGAGACCCAGTACTTC. It is translated as CASSTSLGAGETQYF. Full variable domain (missing parts from reference TRBV19 and TRBJ2-5): DGGITQSPKYLFRKEGQNVTLSCEQNLNHDAMYWYRQDPGQGLRLIYYSQIVNDFQKGDIAEGYSVSREKKESFPLTVTSAQKNPTAFYLCASSTSLGAGETQYFGPGTRLLVL.

V and J are TRBV27 and TRBJ1-5; D is unclear. Germline values: CDR1 MNHEY, CDR2 SMNVEV (reference sequence). There are 16 residues in the CDR3. V was cut by 3 bases and J by 3 bases, with 15 bases left in between. The CDR3 DNA follows: TGTGCCAGCAGTTTTAGCGGGCTAGCTTACAATCAGCCCCAGCATTTT. Encoded protein: CASSFSGLAYNQPQHF.

The chain couples TRBV5-1 to TRBJ2-1; 7 nucleotides agree with TRBD2. With V trimmed by 2 bases and J by 6 bases, 17 bases remained unmatched. This CDR3 is built from 18 residues. The germline gives CDR1 SGHRS, CDR2 YFSETQ. CDR3 bases: TGCGCCAGCAGCTTAGTACTTGGCAGACTAGCAGGGACCAATGAGCAGTTCTTC. Encoded protein: CASSLVLGRLAGTNEQFF.

This sequence joins TRBV9 and TRBJ2-7, with a possible D match to TRBD2 (6 bases). The germline V gene has CDR1 SGDLS and CDR2 YYNGEE. This CDR3 has 15 amino acids. Trimming stripped 0 bases from V and 4 bases from J, with 14 bases between. CDR3 in amino acids: CASSVAGGSGYEQYF. For the CDR3, the DNA is TGTGCCAGCAGCGTAGCTGGGGGGTCTGGGTACGAGCAGTACTTC.

The gene calls are TRBV10-1 and TRBJ2-7, with 8 bases lining up with TRBD2. This CDR3 is built from 15 residues. Germline V gene lookup returns CDR1 WNHNN and CDR2 SYGVQD (reference sequence). Unmatched junction bases numbered 7, after V lost 3 bases and J lost 3 bases. This CDR3 reads CASSDQSGSVYEQYF. Written as DNA, the CDR3 is TGCGCCAGCAGTGACCAGAGCGGGAGCGTCTACGAGCAGTACTTC.

The V call is TRBV12-5, the J call TRBJ1-5; D is undetermined. The germline V gene encodes CDR1 LGHNT and CDR2 FRNRAP. Trimming left V 2 bases short and J 5 bases short, with 4 bases between. This CDR3 is 12 amino acids long. The CDR3 nucleotides are TGTGCTAGTGGTTTGTTGGATCAGCCCCAGCATTTT. It codes for CASGLLDQPQHF.

This chain joins TRBV13 and TRBJ1-2; a weak D match, TRBD1 (5 bases). The CDR3 consists of 13 residues. Trimming removed 4 bases at V and 3 bases at J, with 9 bases between. The V gene's germline CDR1 is PRHDT and CDR2 FYEKMQ (reference sequence). The chain's CDR3 is CASSSPGDYGYTF. The CDR3 DNA follows: TGTGCCAGCAGCTCTCCGGGGGACTATGGCTACACCTTC. The whole variable domain, filled in from reference TRBV13 and TRBJ1-2, reads AAGVIQSPRHLIKEKRETATLKCYPIPRHDTVYWYQQGPGQDPQFLISFYEKMQSDKGSIPDRFSAQQFSDYHSELNMSSLELGDSALYFCASSSPGDYGYTFGSGTRLTVV.

This sequence joins TRBV5-1 and TRBJ1-1; D is unclear. The CDR3 covers 14 residues. Germline V CDR1 and CDR2: SGHRS, YFSETQ. Trimming took 0 bases from V and 1 from J, leaving 7 bases between them. The CDR3 loop is CASSLDSPNTEAFF. The CDR3, as DNA: TGCGCCAGCAGCTTGGACAGCCCGAACACTGAAGCTTTCTTT.

This clone was found a few times. The chain combines TRBV23-1 with TRBJ2-1, with D maybe TRBD2 (5 bases). TRBV23-1 is noted as an ORF with a role that remains uncertain. Between the trimmed V and J ends, which lost 5 bases and 8 bases, there was a span of 13 bases. CDR3 length: 13 amino acids. This CDR3 reads CASSVVGAHEQFF. In DNA form, the CDR3 reads TGCGCCAGCAGTGTGGTGGGAGCTCATGAGCAGTTCTTC.

The chain is built from TRBV19 and TRBJ2-1; 8 bases are a match to TRBD2. The CDR3 is made up of 14 amino acids. The V and J ends lost 6 bases and 1 base, in that order; junction bases with no gene match: 2. CDR1 and CDR2 from the germline V gene are LNHDA and SQIVND (reference sequence). The CDR3 region is CASRLAVSYNEQFF. The CDR3 DNA reads TGTGCCAGTAGACTAGCGGTGTCCTACAATGAGCAGTTCTTC. The whole variable domain, remainder taken from reference TRBV19 and TRBJ2-1, is DGGITQSPKYLFRKEGQNVTLSCEQNLNHDAMYWYRQDPGQGLRLIYYSQIVNDFQKGDIAEGYSVSREKKESFPLTVTSAQKNPTAFYLCASRLAVSYNEQFFGPGTRLTVL.

The chain has TRBV7-2 and TRBJ2-5; D call uncertain. V lost 4 bases and J 2 bases, leaving 8 bases between the germline ends. Germline CDR1 and CDR2: SGHTA and FQGNSA. The CDR3 runs to 13 residues. The CDR3 protein is CASSSRRQETQYF. DNA for the CDR3: TGTGCCAGCAGCTCCCGGCGGCAAGAGACCCAGTACTTC.

This chain links TRBV10-3 with TRBJ2-1, with 14 bases matching TRBD2. The trim removed 0 bases at V and 8 bases at J, leaving 3 bases unmatched. This CDR3 has 16 residues. Germline CDR1 and CDR2: ENHRY and SYGVKD. The CDR3 sequence: CAISESGTSGSYEQFF. For the CDR3, the DNA is TGTGCCATCAGTGAGTCCGGGACTAGCGGGAGTTATGAGCAGTTCTTC.